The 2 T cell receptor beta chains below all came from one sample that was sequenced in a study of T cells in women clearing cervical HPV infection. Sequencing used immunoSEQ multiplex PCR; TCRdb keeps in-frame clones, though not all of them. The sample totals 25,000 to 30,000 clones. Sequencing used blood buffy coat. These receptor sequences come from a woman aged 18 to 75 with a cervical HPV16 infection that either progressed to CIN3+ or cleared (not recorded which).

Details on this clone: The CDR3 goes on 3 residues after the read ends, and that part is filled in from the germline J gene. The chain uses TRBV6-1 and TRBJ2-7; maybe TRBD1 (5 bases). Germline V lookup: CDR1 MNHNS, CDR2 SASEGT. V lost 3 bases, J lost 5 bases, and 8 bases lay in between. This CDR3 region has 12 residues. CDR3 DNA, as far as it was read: TGTGCCAGCAGTGACAGGGATGACGAG. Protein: CASSDRDDE. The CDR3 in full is CASSDRDDEQYF.

CDR3 residues: CASSSAGPELNEQFF. The part of the CDR3 DNA that was read is TGCGCCAGCAGCTCGGCGGGCCCTGAACTAAATGAG. This chain links TRBV5-1 with TRBJ2-1, with a tentative D call TRBD2 (5 bases). The read ends 3 residues before the CDR3 terminus; that terminus is restored from the germline J gene. In germline, CDR1 is SGHRS, CDR2 YFSETQ. CDR3 size: 15 residues. The V end was cut by 3 bases, the J end by 7 bases, with 17 bases between.